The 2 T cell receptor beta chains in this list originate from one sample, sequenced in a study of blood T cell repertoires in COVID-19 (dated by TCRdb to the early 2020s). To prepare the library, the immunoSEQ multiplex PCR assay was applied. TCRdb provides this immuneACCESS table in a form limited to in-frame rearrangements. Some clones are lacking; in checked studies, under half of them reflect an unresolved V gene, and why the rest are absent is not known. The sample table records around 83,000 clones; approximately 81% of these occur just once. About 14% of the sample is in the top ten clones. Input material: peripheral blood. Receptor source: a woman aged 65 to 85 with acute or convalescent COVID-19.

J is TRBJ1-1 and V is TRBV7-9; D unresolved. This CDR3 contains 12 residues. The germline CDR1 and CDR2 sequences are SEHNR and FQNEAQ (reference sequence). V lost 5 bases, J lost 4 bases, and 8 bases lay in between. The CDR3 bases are TGTGCCAGCAGCCCCAGCGTCACTGAAGCTTTCTTT. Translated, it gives CASSPSVTEAFF.

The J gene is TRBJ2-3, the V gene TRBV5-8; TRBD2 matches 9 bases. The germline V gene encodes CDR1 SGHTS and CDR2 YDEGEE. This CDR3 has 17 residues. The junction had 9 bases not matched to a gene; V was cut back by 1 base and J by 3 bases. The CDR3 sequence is CASSLLGGGDSTDTQYF. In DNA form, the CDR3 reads TGTGCCAGCAGCTTGCTTGGCGGGGGGGATAGTACAGATACGCAGTATTTT.